The text below deals with one TCR beta chain. Its antigen has not been determined. There are no base qualities to consult, and no much larger clone falls within one base. Including the terminal cysteine and phenylalanine, the CDR3 comprises 14 residues. Solely the CDR3 DNA is kept, with 42 bases framed from the first base. Per the germline V gene, MDHEN is the CDR1 and SYDVKM is the CDR2. V sheds 2 bases and J sheds 3 bases, leaving 8 bases between their ends. The data were taken from a study of cytomegalovirus exposure and HLA in healthy donors (dated by TCRdb to 2015 to 2018). With regard to the full study: According to an earlier analysis of several hundred of the donors, 150 million to 200 million T cells yielded some 120 million unique TCR beta sequences and 276 Gb of sequence data. An early release that covered about 600 HLA-typed donors contained about 300 gigabases of sequencing data and about 93 million unique TCR sequences. Of the roughly 400 genotyped donors, 81% were placed in the genetic ancestry cluster associated with self-reported Caucasian donors. The study was designed to test whether signatures of past pathogen exposure could be identified by cataloging public T cell receptors. The T cell repertoires of 550 to 850 subjects were profiled by immunosequencing and related to cytomegalovirus serostatus. A separate validation cohort of approximately 130 different subjects was used in addition to the roughly 670-subject first cohort. To predict cytomegalovirus infection status, the study brought together high-throughput TCR immunosequencing, statistical association of individual TCRs with disease status, and machine learning. A later analysis re-analyzed previously published TCR beta repertoires from roughly 630 donors and added high-resolution HLA genotyping to study TCR occurrence patterns. The later analysis used no new phenotypic data to find candidate immune exposures, relying instead on TCR beta sequences and their occurrence across donors. To decide whether each TCR beta V gene segment behaved as functional or pseudogenic, an earlier analysis of nearly 600 of the donors relied on high-throughput TCR beta sequencing. Donor age, sex, ethnicity and CMV serostatus were compiled alongside the repertoire data. A later genetic analysis took genome-wide SNP genotypes for about 55% of the roughly 670 donors and used that subset as a discovery cohort. All discovery cohort repertoires had been generated on a single sequencing platform. HLA typing included class I and class II loci at four-digit resolution. The number of typed donors differed by locus: about 629-630 for A, B, C, DRB1 and DQB1; 500 to 550 for DQA1; fewer than 610 for DPA1; and 400 to 480 for DPB1. A few DR-DQ haplotypes were treated as single units for association and clustering because of strong linkage in the cohort. Across about 370 genotyped donors of the cohort, an average of about 200,000 unique TCR beta nucleotide sequences per donor were sequenced, and about a sixth of those sequences were non-productive.

Broader findings and caveats from the paper: In both the original and validation cohorts, the classifier was reported to diagnose cytomegalovirus status with high specificity and sensitivity. Because counts were too low, roughly 16 rarely observed V segments, including chromosome 9 orphons, were left out of the earlier analysis of 587 of the donors. Broadly in line with IMGT annotations, most TCR beta V segments showed up in productive rearrangements about 87% or about 30% of the time in an earlier analysis of a few hundred of the donors. An association between a missense DCLRE1C variant and V-gene and J-gene trimming of TCR beta chains was found in a later genetic analysis and replicated in an independent cohort. In a later analysis, the rate of TCR association differed among HLA loci, with DRB1 alleles having the most associated TCRs and HLA-C alleles having the fewest. Roughly uniform sequencing depth across donors was assumed in presence/absence analyses, although this assumption may not hold. According to a later analysis, parvovirus B19, influenza, CMV and Epstein-Barr virus appeared linked to several top co-occurrence clusters. In a later analysis, HLA-associated TCR beta chains were found to be more clonally expanded and to have lower generation probabilities than equally common non-associated chains. The cohort was sequenced for TCR beta chains only, and without alpha or paired-chain data the features that could be detected were limited. The sequencing pipeline was judged likely to have produced a cluster of highly shared sequence variants as a technical artifact. A total of 150 or so TCR beta chains were listed by the study as associated with cytomegalovirus. The 87-base-pair reads could not distinguish some IMGT-functional V segments, including TRBV6-2 and TRBV6-3, so those segments were excluded. According to a later analysis, most CMV-associated TCR beta chains appeared to be HLA-restricted, and the HLA associations seemed to be driven largely by CMV exposure. While some public TCRs were present in many individuals, most TCR sequences turned up only very rarely across donors. According to the authors, the approach could potentially be generalized to other disease states and immunological phenotypes. Correlated functional status among segregating V segments might reflect linkage disequilibrium, but an unknown experimental factor could not be ruled out. A few of the identified cytomegalovirus-associated TCR beta chains were confirmed in vitro to be specific for cytomegalovirus antigens. Because some donors lacked HLA typing at each locus, the association tests relied only on the typed subset. For the cohort, immune exposure information was limited to CMV serostatus. In a later analysis, around 17,000 TCR beta sequences were associated with specific HLA alleles at a false discovery rate of 0.05. A further reported finding was that TCR beta sequences accurately predicted the HLA-A and HLA-B alleles for most subjects in the first cohort. Strong co-occurrence of HLA alleles, especially DR and DQ, made assigning TCR associations to individual alleles difficult. Compared with the roughly 670-donor mean, donors in an Asian-associated ancestry cluster had fewer N-insertions in productive TCRs, according to a later genetic analysis.

In total, 500 to 700 healthy bone marrow donors made up the cohort. Cohort members were all nominally healthy when sampled, although unrecorded immune exposures were likely present. The donor tested CMV seropositive, placing the donor among the 289 seropositive members of the cohort. A peripheral blood sample was collected from each donor, and TCR beta sequencing was performed on peripheral blood mononuclear cells. The Qiagen DNeasy Blood Extraction Kit was used to extract genomic DNA from the blood cell samples. Libraries were built with the immunoSEQ multiplex PCR assay. A mixture of 60 forward primers for TCR Vbeta segments and 13 reverse primers for TCR Jbeta segments was used in the multiplex PCR. The CDR3 region of rearranged TCR beta genes was amplified from genomic DNA with a multiplex PCR assay. The amplified TCR beta libraries were sequenced on the Illumina HiSeq System as 87-base-pair reads. The source study handled its data this way. Across the 700 or so repertoires, a later analysis counted 80 million or so unique TCR beta chains, some 11 million of which were shared by at least two donors. Raw reads were error-corrected and collapsed into unique sequences with a nearest-neighbor algorithm that merged closely related sequences to remove PCR and sequencing errors. CDR3 sequences were aligned to IMGT reference sequences to assign V, D and J gene segments. For a sequence to be retained, a match of at least six nucleotides to both a V gene segment and a J gene segment was required. A rearrangement was called productive if the CDR3 had no stop codons and remained in frame with V and J, and every other rearrangement was called non-productive. Following IMGT convention, CDR3 was defined as the stretch from the second conserved V-encoded cysteine up to the conserved J-encoded phenylalanine. Sequences without an unambiguous match to a single V gene segment were excluded from the earlier analysis of several hundred of the donors. In an earlier analysis of 587 of the donors, a V segment was called functional when productive rearrangements were above 56.7%, and segregating when the standard deviation between donors exceeded 5%. A statistical classification framework was developed to diagnose cytomegalovirus status using the catalog of TCR beta chain sequences. In a later analysis, TCR nucleotide sequences were compared against IMGT/GENE-DB human TR gene sequences so that V and J genes could be assigned. Using the TCRdist pipeline, a later analysis assigned CDR3 sequences along with most-parsimonious VDJ recombination scenarios. In a later analysis, each TCR beta chain was defined by its CDR3 amino acid sequence together with its V-gene family, and reads without a unique V-gene family were excluded. To address suspected cross-contamination and a sequencing artifact, a later analysis removed around 600 highly shared, low-generation-probability nucleotide sequences. In a later analysis, a clonal expansion index was calculated for each public chain from normalized within-repertoire ranks of inferred template counts. Generation probabilities in a later analysis came from a VDJ recombination model fitted to out-of-frame rearrangements, and those results were checked against IGoR. In a later analysis, hypergeometric tests were used to score TCR-TCR, TCR-HLA and TCR-CMV co-occurrence, with a repertoire-size bias correction applied to TCR pairs. In a later analysis, false discovery rates were estimated by permuting HLA or CMV assignments 20 times. In a later analysis, co-occurring TCRs were grouped using DBSCAN, and TCRdist sequence similarity was added for clustering within HLA-allele-positive subsets. For co-occurrence clustering, repertoires with fewer than 30,000 or more than 120,000 public chains were excluded, along with 4 to 6 repertoires with anomalous nucleotide sharing. TCRdb obtained this table from immuneACCESS and retained in-frame rearrangements with V and J assigned. These tables miss some clones; where compared with another copy, unresolved V genes account for less than half of the shortfall, and the remainder is unexplained. V and J calls plus clone size are reproduced from that table; the DNA served to infer D and trimming. Across this sample there are 95,000 to 110,000 clones, with roughly 72% seen only once. The top ten clonotypes cover approximately 5% of the sample.

This sequence was found in a woman between 18 and 29 years old in good health and CMV-seropositive. The V and J segments used are TRBV28 and TRBJ2-1; the D gene assignment is ambiguous. The specimen sequenced was PBMCs. The CDR3 region has the sequence CASSLAYDYNEQFF. The DNA sequence reads TGTGCCAGCAGTTTAGCCTACGACTACAATGAGCAGTTCTTC.